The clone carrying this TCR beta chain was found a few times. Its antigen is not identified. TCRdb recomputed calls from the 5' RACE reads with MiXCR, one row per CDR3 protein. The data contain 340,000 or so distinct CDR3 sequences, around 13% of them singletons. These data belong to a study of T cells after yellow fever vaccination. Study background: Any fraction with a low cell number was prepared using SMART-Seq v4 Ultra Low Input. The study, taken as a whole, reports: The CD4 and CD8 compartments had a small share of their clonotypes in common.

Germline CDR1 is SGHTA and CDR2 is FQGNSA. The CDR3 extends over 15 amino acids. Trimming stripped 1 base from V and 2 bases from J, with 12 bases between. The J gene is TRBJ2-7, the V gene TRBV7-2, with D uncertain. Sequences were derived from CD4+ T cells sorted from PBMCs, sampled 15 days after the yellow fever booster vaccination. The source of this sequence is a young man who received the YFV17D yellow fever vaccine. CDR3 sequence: CASSLDTGRAYEQYF. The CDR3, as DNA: TGTGCCAGCAGCTTAGATACGGGTCGGGCCTACGAGCAGTACTTC. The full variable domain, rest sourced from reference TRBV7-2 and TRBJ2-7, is GAGVSQSPSNKVTEKGKDVELRCDPISGHTALYWYRQSLGQGLEFLIYFQGNSAPDKSGLPSDRFSAERTGGSVSTLTIQRTQQEDSAVYLCASSLDTGRAYEQYFGPGTRLTVT.